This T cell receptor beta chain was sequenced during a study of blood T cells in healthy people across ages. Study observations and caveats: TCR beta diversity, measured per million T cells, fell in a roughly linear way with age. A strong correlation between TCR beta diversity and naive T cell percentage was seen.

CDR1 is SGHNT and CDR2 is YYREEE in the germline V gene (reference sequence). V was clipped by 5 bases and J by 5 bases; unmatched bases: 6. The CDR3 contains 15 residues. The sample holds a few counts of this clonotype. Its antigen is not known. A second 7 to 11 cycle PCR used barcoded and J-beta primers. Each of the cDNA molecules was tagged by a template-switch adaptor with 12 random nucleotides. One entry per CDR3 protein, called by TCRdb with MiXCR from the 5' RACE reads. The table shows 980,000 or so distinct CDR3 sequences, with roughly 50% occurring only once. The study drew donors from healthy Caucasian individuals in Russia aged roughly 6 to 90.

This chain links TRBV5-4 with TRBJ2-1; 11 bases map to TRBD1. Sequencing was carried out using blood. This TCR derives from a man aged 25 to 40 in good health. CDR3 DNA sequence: TGTGCCAGCAGTTCAGGACAGGGGGCAAACAATGAGCAGTTCTTC. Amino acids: CASSSGQGANNEQFF. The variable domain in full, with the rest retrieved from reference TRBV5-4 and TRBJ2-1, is ETGVTQSPTHLIKTRGQQVTLRCSSQSGHNTVSWYQQALGQGPQFIFQYYREEENGRGNFPPRFSGLQFPNYSSELNVNALELDDSALYLCASSSGQGANNEQFFGPGTRLTVL.